This T cell receptor beta chain was captured by sequencing in a study of blood T cell repertoires in COVID-19. Study-level information: The samples span acute and convalescent COVID-19 from the United States, Italy and Spain.

Authors' data handling: Amplification of reference gene primers provided the estimated nucleated cell counts. Sequencing was performed with immunoSEQ multiplex PCR; in TCRdb, only in-frame clones are kept and a portion is missing. Clone size and V and J calls were adopted from that table, with D and trimming inferred from the DNA. The sample gives more than 75,000 clones, approximately 90% of which show up once; around 4.7% is in the top ten. Only one count was recorded for this clone. The sample was peripheral blood. The origin of this receptor is a woman older than 75 with active COVID-19.

The chain's CDR3 is CASSLLVGVEGGQYF. In DNA, the CDR3 is TGTGCCAGCAGCTTACTTGTCGGAGTGGAGGGTGGGCAGTATTTT. V is TRBV7-2 and J is TRBJ2-3; D perhaps matches TRBD2 (6 bases). The CDR3 length is 15 residues. Germline loops: CDR1 SGHTA, CDR2 FQGNSA. V was shortened by 2 bases and J by 11 bases, with 20 bases between the two germline ends.